This entry is about one T cell receptor beta chain. The data are from a study of blood T cell repertoires in COVID-19. The protocol was immunoSEQ multiplex PCR, while the TCRdb copy is restricted to in-frame clones and leaves out a portion. The sample consists of about 380,000 clones, approximately 89% of them appearing once. Germline assignment: CDR1 SEHNR and CDR2 FQNEAQ (reference sequence). CDR3 size: 17 residues. After removal of 0 bases from V and 0 bases from J, the junction contained 6 bases not matched to a gene. Each participant's cohort was designated according to participant-reported clinical history.

Material for sequencing was PBMCs or T cells enriched from blood (not recorded which). V and J are TRBV7-9 and TRBJ1-1; 8 bases fit TRBD1. This receptor was taken from a man younger than 45 who had recovered from COVID-19. The CDR3 loop reads CASSLAWGQEMNTEAFF. The CDR3 nucleotides are TGTGCCAGCAGCTTAGCGTGGGGACAGGAGATGAACACTGAAGCTTTCTTT. The whole variable domain, filled in from reference TRBV7-9 and TRBJ1-1, reads DTGVSQNPRHKITKRGQNVTFRCDPISEHNRLYWYRQTLGQGPEFLTYFQNEAQLEKSRLLSDRFSAERPKGSFSTLEIQRTEQGDSAMYLCASSLAWGQEMNTEAFFGQGTRLTVV.